This T cell receptor beta chain appears in the sequencing data of a study of blood T cells in healthy people across ages. General study results and limits: A strong correlation between TCR beta diversity and naive T cell percentage was seen.

Donors were systemically healthy Caucasian individuals from Russia aged roughly 6 to 95 years. Researchers collected about 9.6 milliliters of peripheral blood from every single donor. This clonotype was counted only a few times. Its antigen is currently unknown. The CDR3 spans 16 residues. Per the germline V gene, CDR1 is LGHNA and CDR2 is YSLEER. V lost 2 bases and J lost 2, with 14 bases in between. The second PCR ran about 6 to 11 cycles with a sample-barcoded 5' primer and J-beta primers. One entry per CDR3 protein results from TCRdb running MiXCR on the 5' RACE reads. This sample has approximately 880,000 distinct CDR3 sequences; about 44% occur once, and the top ten carry roughly 13%.

The chain employs TRBV4-3 and TRBJ2-3; possibly TRBD1 for D (6 bases). This receptor was obtained from a man aged 25-40 years in good health. What was sequenced was blood. CDR3 sequence (DNA): TGCGCCAGCAGCCAACTAACAGGGTTTAACACAGATACGCAGTATTTT. This codes for CASSQLTGFNTDTQYF.